These T cell receptor beta chains were read from a single sample in a study of OX40 agonist ivuxolimab in advanced cancers. Some clones are missing from TCRdb's copy, which holds only in-frame ones; the method was immunoSEQ multiplex PCR. In the table there are about 65,000 clones, roughly 84% of which are singletons. Specimen: CD4+ or CD8+ T cells sorted from blood, collected in a trial of the OX40 agonist ivuxolimab. The receptors stem from an adult with an advanced solid tumor such as melanoma, head and neck, liver or kidney cancer. Each CDR3 is given with its conserved first and last residue. A D gene is named only where the DNA matches it firmly. Size values are once, few and many counts, or a class for expanded clones, and some rows have none.

d_call: -; v_call: TRBV7-8; j_call: TRBJ2-7; clone_size: -; cdr3_nt: TGTGCCAGCAGCTTACGGGGCAGGGAAGAGGACGAGCAGTACTTC; cdr3_aa: CASSLRGREEDEQYF
d_call: TRBD2; v_call: TRBV11-2; j_call: TRBJ2-5; clone_size: -; cdr3_nt: TGTGCCAGCACCCGAGCGGGGGCCCCCTCGGAGACCCAGTACTTC; cdr3_aa: CASTRAGAPSETQYF
d_call: -; v_call: TRBV21-1; j_call: TRBJ1-5; clone_size: -; cdr3_nt: TGTGCCAGCAGCAAAGTTAGCAGGGTTAATCAGCCCCAGCATTTT; cdr3_aa: CASSKVSRVNQPQHF
d_call: -; v_call: TRBV18; j_call: TRBJ1-6; clone_size: once; cdr3_nt: TGTGCCAGCTCACCAGAGGGCACCTATAATTCACCCCTCCACTTT; cdr3_aa: CASSPEGTYNSPLHF
d_call: -; v_call: TRBV19; j_call: TRBJ1-1; clone_size: -; cdr3_nt: TGTGCCACGACAGAGGGGGGGTTGGACACTGAAGCTTTCTTT; cdr3_aa: CATTEGGLDTEAFF
d_call: -; v_call: TRBV29-1; j_call: TRBJ2-3; clone_size: -; cdr3_nt: TGCAGCGTTGAAGTTGCGGACTTCTGGGGTACGCAGTATTTT; cdr3_aa: CSVEVADFWGTQYF
d_call: -; v_call: TRBV6-5; j_call: TRBJ2-7; clone_size: once; cdr3_nt: TGTGCCAGCAGTAAAGAGGGAGGCCAGACCTACGAGCAGTACTTC; cdr3_aa: CASSKEGGQTYEQYF
d_call: -; v_call: TRBV5-1; j_call: TRBJ2-3; clone_size: -; cdr3_nt: TGCGCCAGCAGCGAGACCGAACGGGTGGGTACGCAGTATTTT; cdr3_aa: CASSETERVGTQYF
d_call: TRBD1; v_call: TRBV29-1; j_call: TRBJ2-7; clone_size: -; cdr3_nt: TGCAGCGTTGACCTGGGACAGTACGAGCAGTACTTC; cdr3_aa: CSVDLGQYEQYF
d_call: -; v_call: TRBV2; j_call: TRBJ2-2; clone_size: once; cdr3_nt: TGTGCCAGCAAGAAGGACGGGAACACCGGGGAGCTGTTTTTT; cdr3_aa: CASKKDGNTGELFF
d_call: -; v_call: TRBV6-1; j_call: TRBJ2-2; clone_size: -; cdr3_nt: TGTGCCAGCAGTGAAGCGGCTCGAAACACCGGGGAGCTGTTTTTT; cdr3_aa: CASSEAARNTGELFF
d_call: TRBD1; v_call: TRBV9; j_call: TRBJ1-2; clone_size: once; cdr3_nt: TGTGCCAGCAGCGTAGGGCAGGGGGCACCATATGGCTACACCTTC; cdr3_aa: CASSVGQGAPYGYTF
d_call: -; v_call: TRBV2; j_call: TRBJ2-3; clone_size: -; cdr3_nt: TGTGCCAGCAGTGATTGGGGGGCGGCAACAGATACGCAGTATTTT; cdr3_aa: CASSDWGAATDTQYF
d_call: TRBD1; v_call: TRBV27; j_call: TRBJ2-7; clone_size: -; cdr3_nt: TGTGCCAGCACCACGGACAGGGCCAATCCCTACGAGCAGTACTTC; cdr3_aa: CASTTDRANPYEQYF
d_call: -; v_call: TRBV23-1; j_call: TRBJ2-2; clone_size: -; cdr3_nt: TGCGCCAGCAGTCACGCGAACACCGGGGAGCTGTTTTTT; cdr3_aa: CASSHANTGELFF
d_call: TRBD2; v_call: TRBV2; j_call: TRBJ2-1; clone_size: -; cdr3_nt: TGTGCCAGCAGTGTCGGGCTAGCGGCTTACAATGAGCAGTTCTTC; cdr3_aa: CASSVGLAAYNEQFF
d_call: -; v_call: TRBV30; j_call: TRBJ2-4; clone_size: -; cdr3_nt: TGTGCCTGGAGCGAGGGGGGACACAGGGGTGGCATTCAGTACTTC; cdr3_aa: CAWSEGGHRGGIQYF
d_call: -; v_call: TRBV7-2; j_call: TRBJ1-5; clone_size: once; cdr3_nt: TGTGCCAGCAGCTCAGGGGTTGGCAATCAGCCCCAGCATTTT; cdr3_aa: CASSSGVGNQPQHF
d_call: -; v_call: TRBV4-2; j_call: TRBJ1-1; clone_size: -; cdr3_nt: TGTGCCAGCAGCCCCCTAGGTCGCAGGGACGAAACTGAAGCTTTCTTT; cdr3_aa: CASSPLGRRDETEAFF
d_call: -; v_call: TRBV5-1; j_call: TRBJ2-6; clone_size: -; cdr3_nt: TGCGCCAGCCAATTTAAACCGGGTTTCTCTGGGGCCAACGTCCCGACTTTC; cdr3_aa: CASQFKPGFSGANVPTF
d_call: -; v_call: TRBV6-6; j_call: TRBJ1-2; clone_size: -; cdr3_nt: TGTGCCAGCAGTTACGGACCGTCTCTTTATGGCTACACCTTC; cdr3_aa: CASSYGPSLYGYTF
d_call: TRBD1; v_call: TRBV6-5; j_call: TRBJ1-4; clone_size: -; cdr3_nt: TGTGCCAGCAGTTACTCGCCAGGGGGAGGTGAAAAACTGTTTTTT; cdr3_aa: CASSYSPGGGEKLFF
d_call: -; v_call: TRBV29-1; j_call: TRBJ1-2; clone_size: -; cdr3_nt: TGCAGCGTTGTGGGAGGGTCGAATGGCTACACCTTC; cdr3_aa: CSVVGGSNGYTF
d_call: -; v_call: TRBV2; j_call: TRBJ2-1; clone_size: -; cdr3_nt: TGTGCCAGCACGGGGGCGCGAGGCTACAATGAGCAGTTCTTC; cdr3_aa: CASTGARGYNEQFF
d_call: TRBD1; v_call: TRBV7-2; j_call: TRBJ1-6; clone_size: -; cdr3_nt: TGTGCCAGCAGCTCCAGAGGGGGCTCACCCCTCCACTTT; cdr3_aa: CASSSRGGSPLHF
d_call: TRBD1; v_call: TRBV2; j_call: TRBJ1-3; clone_size: -; cdr3_nt: TGTGCCAGCACCCGGACAGGAGGTCCCTTACTCTCTGGAAACACCATATATTTT; cdr3_aa: CASTRTGGPLLSGNTIYF
d_call: -; v_call: TRBV4-1; j_call: TRBJ2-3; clone_size: few; cdr3_nt: TGCGCCAGCAGCCAACAACAGGGCCCAGATACGCAGTATTTT; cdr3_aa: CASSQQQGPDTQYF
d_call: TRBD1; v_call: TRBV5-4; j_call: TRBJ2-1; clone_size: -; cdr3_nt: TGTGCCAGCAGCTCCCGGACGAGACAGGGGGCGAATGAGCAGTTCTTC; cdr3_aa: CASSSRTRQGANEQFF
d_call: TRBD1; v_call: TRBV30; j_call: TRBJ2-7; clone_size: -; cdr3_nt: TGTGCCTGGAATCGACAGGGGTCCTCCTACGAGCAGTACTTC; cdr3_aa: CAWNRQGSSYEQYF
d_call: -; v_call: TRBV11-2; j_call: TRBJ2-1; clone_size: -; cdr3_nt: TGTGCCAGCAGCTACAGGGGGGGGTCCTACAATGAGCAGTTCTTC; cdr3_aa: CASSYRGGSYNEQFF
d_call: -; v_call: TRBV11-3; j_call: TRBJ2-1; clone_size: -; cdr3_nt: TGTGCCAGCAGCTCGCGGGCTCATGAGCAGTTCTTC; cdr3_aa: CASSSRAHEQFF
d_call: TRBD2; v_call: TRBV4-2; j_call: TRBJ2-3; clone_size: -; cdr3_nt: TGTGCCAGCAGCCAAGATGGCGAGCGGGGGGCCGGGGGTACGCAGTATTTT; cdr3_aa: CASSQDGERGAGGTQYF
d_call: -; v_call: TRBV5-4; j_call: TRBJ2-5; clone_size: -; cdr3_nt: TGTGCCAGCAGCTTGGGACAGACCCGGTACTTC; cdr3_aa: CASSLGQTRYF
d_call: -; v_call: TRBV7-9; j_call: TRBJ2-3; clone_size: -; cdr3_nt: TGTGCCAGCAGCTTAGTAGCAGGGAACACAGATACGCAGTATTTT; cdr3_aa: CASSLVAGNTDTQYF
d_call: -; v_call: TRBV9; j_call: TRBJ2-5; clone_size: -; cdr3_nt: TGTGCCAGCAGCGCCGGGTACCCTCGTGGGGTAGAGACCCAGTACTTC; cdr3_aa: CASSAGYPRGVETQYF
d_call: -; v_call: TRBV7-2; j_call: TRBJ1-1; clone_size: few; cdr3_nt: TGTGCCAGCAGCCTCACAGGGAGGAACACTGAAGCTTTCTTT; cdr3_aa: CASSLTGRNTEAFF
d_call: -; v_call: TRBV5-1; j_call: TRBJ2-7; clone_size: few; cdr3_nt: TGCGCCAGCAGCAACTCCTACGAGCAGTACTTC; cdr3_aa: CASSNSYEQYF
d_call: -; v_call: TRBV6-6; j_call: TRBJ2-7; clone_size: -; cdr3_nt: TGTGCCAGCAACTCGGGACCCCCGGACAGCGAGCAGTACTTC; cdr3_aa: CASNSGPPDSEQYF
d_call: -; v_call: TRBV10-1; j_call: TRBJ1-5; clone_size: few; cdr3_nt: TGCGCCAGCAGTGAAGCGGGAAATCAGCCCCAGCATTTT; cdr3_aa: CASSEAGNQPQHF
d_call: -; v_call: TRBV6-6; j_call: TRBJ1-5; clone_size: -; cdr3_nt: TGTGCCAGCAGAACCGGGGCAGTTGAGAGCAATCAGCCCCAGCATTTT; cdr3_aa: CASRTGAVESNQPQHF
d_call: TRBD1; v_call: TRBV27; j_call: TRBJ1-1; clone_size: -; cdr3_nt: TGTGCCAGCAGTTTAATCAGGACAGGGGGTACGAACACTGAAGCTTTCTTT; cdr3_aa: CASSLIRTGGTNTEAFF
d_call: TRBD1; v_call: TRBV5-8; j_call: TRBJ1-1; clone_size: -; cdr3_nt: TGTGCCAGCAGCCTCCGGGACAGGGGAACTGAAGCTTTCTTT; cdr3_aa: CASSLRDRGTEAFF
d_call: -; v_call: TRBV6-5; j_call: TRBJ1-1; clone_size: -; cdr3_nt: TGTGCCAGCAGTTACACGGGGACCACTGAAGCTTTCTTT; cdr3_aa: CASSYTGTTEAFF
d_call: -; v_call: TRBV2; j_call: TRBJ1-5; clone_size: -; cdr3_nt: TGTGCCAGCAGGACCGGGACACTGGGCAATCAGCCCCAGCATTTT; cdr3_aa: CASRTGTLGNQPQHF
d_call: -; v_call: TRBV30; j_call: TRBJ1-1; clone_size: few; cdr3_nt: TGTGCCTGGAGTTCTCTCCTCCTCATACGTGCTTTCTTT; cdr3_aa: CAWSSLLLIRAFF
d_call: -; v_call: TRBV15; j_call: TRBJ1-5; clone_size: -; cdr3_nt: TGTGCCACCAGCCCAGGGGCTCATCAGCCCCAGCATTTT; cdr3_aa: CATSPGAHQPQHF
d_call: TRBD2; v_call: TRBV7-9; j_call: TRBJ2-1; clone_size: -; cdr3_nt: TGTGCCAGCAGCTTGCTAGCGGGAAGGGATGAGCAGTTCTTC; cdr3_aa: CASSLLAGRDEQFF
d_call: -; v_call: TRBV6-5; j_call: TRBJ1-3; clone_size: -; cdr3_nt: TGTGCCAGCAGTTACGCAGGGCACTCTGGAAACACCATATATTTT; cdr3_aa: CASSYAGHSGNTIYF
d_call: -; v_call: TRBV15; j_call: TRBJ2-7; clone_size: -; cdr3_nt: TGTGCCACCAGCAGAGAAGTGGGGTACGAGCAGTACTTC; cdr3_aa: CATSREVGYEQYF
d_call: -; v_call: TRBV27; j_call: TRBJ2-7; clone_size: -; cdr3_nt: TGTGCCAGCAGTTTAGGCTACGAGCAGTACTTC; cdr3_aa: CASSLGYEQYF
d_call: TRBD1; v_call: TRBV7-6; j_call: TRBJ2-7; clone_size: -; cdr3_nt: TGTGCCAGCAGCTTAGGTAGCGGACAGGGACCCTACGAGCAGTACTTC; cdr3_aa: CASSLGSGQGPYEQYF
d_call: -; v_call: TRBV5-1; j_call: TRBJ1-2; clone_size: -; cdr3_nt: TGCGCCAGCAGTCGATCCTTCTATGGCTACACCTTC; cdr3_aa: CASSRSFYGYTF
d_call: TRBD1; v_call: TRBV7-2; j_call: TRBJ1-2; clone_size: -; cdr3_nt: TGTGCCAGCAGCCCCGATGGACAGGGGGCACGTGGCTACACCTTC; cdr3_aa: CASSPDGQGARGYTF